The source of this TCR beta chain is a study of cytomegalovirus exposure and HLA in healthy donors (dated by TCRdb to the late 2010s). Describing the broader study: An earlier analysis of a few hundred of the donors reported under 300 Gb of sequence data and 95 million to 130 million unique TCR beta sequences obtained from roughly 180 million T cells. All discovery cohort repertoires had been generated using a single sequencing platform. To study patterns of TCR occurrence, a later analysis re-analyzed previously published TCR beta repertoires from 650 to 750 donors and added high-resolution HLA genotyping. Typing coverage varied by locus: roughly 620-640 donors for A, B, C, DRB1 and DQB1; roughly 510 for DQA1; 600 to 610 for DPA1; approximately 470 for DPB1. The genetic ancestry cluster associated with self-reported Caucasian donors included around 76% of the 398 genotyped donors. In an earlier analysis of a few hundred of the donors, high-throughput TCR beta sequencing was used to judge whether each TCR beta V gene segment behaved as functional or pseudogenic. The study used immunosequencing to profile the T cell repertoires of approximately 630 subjects and linked those repertoires to cytomegalovirus serostatus. An early release covering more than 500 HLA-typed donors comprised about 300 gigabases of sequencing data and tens of millions of unique TCR sequences. Both class I and class II loci were covered by HLA typing, at four-digit resolution. The later analysis used no new phenotypic data to find candidate immune exposures, relying instead on TCR beta sequences and their occurrence across donors. The study was designed to test whether signatures of past pathogen exposure could be identified by cataloging public T cell receptors. The study combined high-throughput TCR immunosequencing, statistical association of individual TCRs with disease status, and machine learning to predict cytomegalovirus infection status. A later genetic analysis used genome-wide SNP genotypes for about 65% of the 666 donors, treating that subset as a discovery cohort. Four or five DR-DQ haplotypes were handled as single units for association and clustering because linkage in the cohort was strong. On average, 235,054 unique TCR beta nucleotide sequences were sequenced per donor among 300 to 500 genotyped donors of the cohort, with roughly 18% of those sequences being non-productive. Along with the approximately 670-subject first cohort, a separate validation cohort of over 90 different subjects was used. Donor age, sex, ethnicity and CMV serostatus were collected together with the repertoire data. Overall study results and their limits: Three of the identified cytomegalovirus-associated TCR beta chains were confirmed in vitro to be specific for cytomegalovirus antigens. In a later analysis, 16,951 TCR beta sequences were associated with specific HLA alleles at a false discovery rate of 0.05. According to a later analysis, parvovirus B19, influenza, CMV and Epstein-Barr virus appeared linked to several top co-occurrence clusters. According to the authors, the approach could potentially be generalized to other disease states and immunological phenotypes. Roughly uniform sequencing depth across donors was assumed in presence/absence analyses, although this assumption may not hold. When HLA alleles, especially DR and DQ, strongly co-occurred, TCR associations were difficult to assign to individual alleles. An earlier analysis of around 540 of the donors showed that most TCR beta V segments appeared in productive rearrangements either about 87% or about 30% of the time, which broadly matched IMGT annotations. A later analysis found that most CMV-associated TCR beta chains appeared HLA-restricted, with HLA associations seemingly driven largely by CMV exposure. Cytomegalovirus status was reported to be diagnosed by the classifier with high specificity and sensitivity in both the original and validation cohorts. In the study, around 160 TCR beta chains were listed as associated with cytomegalovirus. A later genetic analysis reported fewer N-insertions in productive TCRs among donors in an Asian-associated ancestry cluster than the approximately 700-donor mean. Only TCR beta chains were sequenced in this cohort, and the absence of alpha or paired-chain data limited detectable features. A cluster of highly shared sequence variants was judged likely to represent a technical artifact of the sequencing pipeline. Across donors, most TCR sequences were observed very rarely, whereas some public TCRs were present in many individuals. Linkage disequilibrium might explain the correlated functional status among segregating V segments, but an unknown experimental factor could not be excluded. A later analysis found that HLA-associated TCR beta chains were more clonally expanded and had lower generation probabilities than equally common non-associated chains. Immune exposure information for the cohort was limited to CMV serostatus. A later genetic analysis associated a missense DCLRE1C variant with V-gene and J-gene trimming of TCR beta chains, and an independent cohort replicated the association. Because the 87-base-pair reads could not distinguish some IMGT-functional V segments, including TRBV6-2 and TRBV6-3, those segments were excluded. Because HLA typing was missing for some donors at each locus, association tests included only the typed subset. A later analysis found that TCR association rates varied across HLA loci, with DRB1 alleles showing the most associated TCRs and HLA-C alleles the fewest. Because counts were too low, more than 15 rarely observed V segments, including chromosome 9 orphons, were left out of the earlier analysis of some 600 of the donors. A further reported finding was that TCR beta sequences accurately predicted the HLA-A and HLA-B alleles for most subjects in the first cohort.

The library came from the immunoSEQ multiplex PCR assay. A mixture of 60 forward primers for TCR Vbeta segments and 13 reverse primers for TCR Jbeta segments was used in the multiplex PCR. The CDR3 region of rearranged TCR beta genes was amplified from genomic DNA with a multiplex PCR assay. On the Illumina HiSeq System, the amplified TCR beta libraries were sequenced as 87-base-pair reads. In the authors' own workflow: A later analysis counted tens of millions of unique TCR beta chains across the 550 to 800 repertoires, and around 12 million of these chains were shared by at least two donors. Raw reads were error-corrected and collapsed into unique sequences with a nearest-neighbor algorithm that merged closely related sequences to remove PCR and sequencing errors. CDR3 sequences were aligned to IMGT reference sequences to assign V, D and J gene segments. For a sequence to be retained, at least a six-nucleotide match to both a V gene segment and a J gene segment was required. Rearrangements were classified as productive when the CDR3 lacked stop codons and remained in frame with V and J, and all other rearrangements were classified as non-productive. CDR3 was defined according to IMGT convention as the region running from the second conserved V-encoded cysteine to the conserved J-encoded phenylalanine. The earlier analysis of roughly 590 of the donors excluded any sequence lacking an unambiguous match to a single V gene segment. In an earlier analysis of several hundred of the donors, V segments were called functional above 56.7% productive rearrangements and were called segregating when the between-donor standard deviation exceeded 5%. A statistical classification framework was built to diagnose cytomegalovirus status from the catalog of TCR beta chain sequences. A later analysis assigned V and J genes by comparing TCR nucleotide sequences with IMGT/GENE-DB human TR gene sequences. Using the TCRdist pipeline, a later analysis assigned CDR3 sequences along with most-parsimonious VDJ recombination scenarios. In a later analysis, each TCR beta chain was defined by its CDR3 amino acid sequence together with its V-gene family, and reads without a unique V-gene family were excluded. In a later analysis, several hundred highly shared, low-generation-probability nucleotide sequences were removed to address suspected cross-contamination and a sequencing artifact. For each public chain, a later analysis derived a clonal expansion index from normalized ranks of inferred template counts within each repertoire. In a later analysis, generation probabilities were computed using a VDJ recombination model fitted to out-of-frame rearrangements, and the results were checked against IGoR. In a later analysis, TCR-TCR, TCR-HLA and TCR-CMV co-occurrence was scored with hypergeometric tests, and a repertoire-size bias correction was applied to TCR pairs. In a later analysis, false discovery rates were estimated by permuting HLA or CMV assignments 20 times. In a later analysis, co-occurring TCRs were grouped with DBSCAN, and TCRdist sequence similarity was added when clustering was performed within HLA-allele-positive subsets. Repertoires with fewer than 30,000 or more than 120,000 public chains were left out of co-occurrence clustering, as were four to six repertoires with anomalous nucleotide sharing. In TCRdb, the immuneACCESS table is reduced to in-frame sequences with V and J assigned. These tables do not hold every clone; where another copy was compared, an unresolved V gene accounts for under half, and the others remain unexplained. V and J calls and clone size are given by that table; D and trimming were obtained from the DNA. This sample gives some 150,000 clones in total; approximately 10% of them show up just once. The ten largest account for roughly 7.2% of the sample.

Via the germline V gene, CDR1 is LGHNA and CDR2 YSLEER. V and J lose 4 bases and 4 bases, and a span of 13 bases separates them. Including cysteine and phenylalanine, the CDR3 has 15 amino acids. Left in the record is the CDR3 DNA by itself, 45 bases read in frame from the first base. The cohort comprised fewer than 700 healthy bone marrow donors. Cohort members were all nominally healthy when sampled, although unrecorded immune exposures were likely present. The donor tested CMV seropositive, placing the donor among the approximately 290 seropositive members of the cohort. A peripheral blood sample was provided by each donor, and peripheral blood mononuclear cells were used for TCR beta sequencing. Genomic DNA extraction from the blood cell samples was performed with the Qiagen DNeasy Blood Extraction Kit. Concerning this clone itself: Which antigen it targets is not known. No per-base quality is available; no much larger clone lies one base away.

Source material: PBMCs. The TCR sequence derives from a woman between 40 and 50 years old in good health and CMV-seropositive. The chain is assembled from TRBV4-3 and TRBJ1-4; the D region possibly corresponds to TRBD1 (5 bases align). CDR3 loop: CASSPQANLNEKLFF. In nucleotide form, the sequence is TGCGCCAGCAGCCCACAGGCGAATCTTAATGAAAAACTGTTTTTT.